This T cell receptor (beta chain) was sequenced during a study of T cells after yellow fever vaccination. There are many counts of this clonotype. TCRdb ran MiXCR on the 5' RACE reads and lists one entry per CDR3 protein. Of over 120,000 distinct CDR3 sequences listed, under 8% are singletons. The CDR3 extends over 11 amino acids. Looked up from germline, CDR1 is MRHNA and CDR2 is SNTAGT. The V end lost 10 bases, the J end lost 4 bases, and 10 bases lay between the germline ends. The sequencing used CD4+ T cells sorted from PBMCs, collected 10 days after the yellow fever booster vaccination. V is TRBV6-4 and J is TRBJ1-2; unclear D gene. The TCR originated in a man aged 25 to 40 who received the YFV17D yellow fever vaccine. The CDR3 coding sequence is TGTGCCACCCCAGGTCTCTATGGCTACACCTTC. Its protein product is CATPGLYGYTF.